This is a list of T cell receptor beta chains from one sample in a study of cytomegalovirus exposure and HLA in healthy donors. TCRdb's table, derived via immunoSEQ multiplex PCR, lists solely in-frame clones and lacks some. The table includes more than 150,000 clones, 82% detected once. Sequenced: PBMCs. Source of these receptors: a woman aged 45-60 years in good health and CMV-seropositive. Both conserved end residues are trimmed from each CDR3. Each record gives: J gene, V gene, CDR3 protein.

>TRBJ1-2|TRBV19
ASSRQGPYGYT
>TRBJ1-5|TRBV11-2
ASSLGDRRNQPQH
>TRBJ1-1|TRBV27
ASSPKPSQGNTEAF
>TRBJ2-4|TRBV5-1
ASSLGGQGQNIQY
>TRBJ1-4|TRBV5-6
ASSLFGQSGGDEKLF
>TRBJ1-5|TRBV6-1
ASSGRGFNQPQH
>TRBJ2-7|TRBV5-5
ASSLDGGGIYEQY
>TRBJ1-2|TRBV7-9
ASSRGTGDNYGYT
>TRBJ1-6|TRBV7-2
ASSLNRSGRADSPLH
>TRBJ2-6|TRBV1
TSSQGRDRFSGANVLT
>TRBJ2-7|TRBV29-1
SVGRGQGVEQY
>TRBJ2-5|TRBV5-1
ASSLMGLAGQETQY
>TRBJ2-7|TRBV7-9
ASSLVGWGVEDYEQY
>TRBJ2-3|TRBV5-1
ASSRDRVGTDTQY
>TRBJ1-2|TRBV27
ASSLSLHGGYT
>TRBJ1-5|TRBV6-6
ASSYGGNSNQPQH
>TRBJ1-4|TRBV7-2
ANSNRVTGGNEKLF
>TRBJ2-7|TRBV25-1
ASSETGAYEQY
>TRBJ1-3|TRBV30
AWSAGTGNTIY
>TRBJ2-2|TRBV7-9
SSSFSSTGAEGTGELF
>TRBJ2-5|TRBV5-1
ASSGQGKQY
>TRBJ2-3|TRBV6-1
ASSLWGRNTDTQY
>TRBJ1-6|TRBV27
ASSLLWDRGRISYNSPLH
>TRBJ2-2|TRBV19
ASRPGSANTGELF
>TRBJ1-1|TRBV6-5
ASSPTGGRTEAF
>TRBJ2-7|TRBV2
ASSEERGAYEQY
>TRBJ2-7|TRBV28
ASSQLGLAGGSD
>TRBJ1-2|TRBV2
ASSDRENYGYT
>TRBJ2-7|TRBV27
ASSLGGIPYEQY
>TRBJ2-7|TRBV7-9
ASSLVSPPYEQY
>TRBJ2-7|TRBV19
ASSIADTSYEQY
>TRBJ1-1|TRBV6-1
ASTDKGTEAF
>TRBJ1-5|TRBV7-9
ASSPTGVQPQH
>TRBJ2-1|TRBV11-2
ASSYAWTSGINEQF
>TRBJ2-6|TRBV5-3
ARRYTGIGANVLT
>TRBJ2-5|TRBV25-1
ASSERWWADQETQY
>TRBJ1-2|TRBV19
ASSSGERTGGAIRGYT
>TRBJ2-3|TRBV6-1
ASSADNTDTQY
>TRBJ2-1|TRBV6-1
ASSGRWPNEQF
>TRBJ1-6|TRBV6-6
ASSYDRDGSPLH
>TRBJ1-5|TRBV27
ASKRLGYSNQPQH
>TRBJ2-7|TRBV27
ASSARVGSYEQY